Below, one TCR beta chain is given with its context. Its antigen is not identified. Germline CDR1 SGHDT, CDR2 YYEEEE. CDR3 length: 15 residues. The ends were cut back, 0 bases at V and 2 bases at J, with 10 bases in the middle. Depths of 1 in 200,000 to 1 in 1 million T cells were the sequencing target. Clones were sequenced by immunoSEQ multiplex PCR, and TCRdb holds only the in-frame ones, with some missing. The sample holds some 70,000 clones; about two thirds are singletons and the top ten take under 6%. The data derive from a study of cytotoxic CD8 clonotypes in ibrutinib-treated CLL. Study overall: Productive templates per sample averaged roughly 270,000; productive rearrangements, 75,000 to 100,000.

Study results and caveats: A rise in clonality was seen at ibrutinib response, and a fall back toward baseline was seen at progression. Clonality correlated strongly with circulating CD8+ T cells and exceeded age-matched healthy donors at baseline.

The sequence was collected from a human donor with chronic lymphocytic leukemia. The chain joins TRBV5-6 to TRBJ2-3; D call uncertain. Here the sequenced sample was PBMCs, taken after 12 months of ibrutinib treatment. CDR3 in DNA: TGTGCCAGCAGCTTGGGGGTACGATCCACAGATACGCAGTATTTT. Protein product: CASSLGVRSTDTQYF.